One and the same sample provided the 27 T cell receptor beta chains below, sequenced in a study of response to subunit inactivated influenza vaccine. TCRdb re-analysed the RT-PCR reads in MiXCR, keeping a single row per CDR3 protein. The sample lists about 540,000 distinct CDR3 sequences; roughly 25% were seen once. The same data also contributed to another study, on T cells expressing NK-cell markers. As reported in that work: In generating TCR beta cDNA, 5'RACE template switching with UMIs was used.

The input for sequencing was CD4+ T cells sorted from PBMCs, taken approximately 13 days after vaccination. The origin of the receptors is a man in his fifties who received an inactivated influenza vaccine.

The chain couples TRBV18 to TRBJ2-7; D gene uncertain. Trimming stripped 1 base from V and 0 bases from J, with 10 bases between. CDR1 is KGHSH, CDR2 LQKENI, per germline. This CDR3 comprises 15 residues. The CDR3 DNA is TGTGCCAGCTCACCACTAAGACTTGGCTCCTACGAGCAGTACTTC. Protein: CASSPLRLGSYEQYF.

The CDR3, as DNA: TGTGCCAGCAGCTTATGGTCTTCGCCGGACTATGGCTACACCTTC. It codes for CASSLWSSPDYGYTF. The chain links TRBV7-2 to TRBJ1-2, with D unresolved. CDR3 length equals 15 residues. CDR1 and CDR2 (germline): SGHTA, FQGNSA. V gave up 2 bases and J gave up 3 bases, with 13 bases separating them.

The chain links TRBV20-1 to TRBJ2-7, with 7 bases fitting TRBD1. There are 14 residues in the CDR3. Germline trimming cut 5 bases from V and 0 bases from J; bases unmatched to any gene: 7. CDR1 is DFQATT and CDR2 is SNEGSKA in the germline V gene (reference sequence). The CDR3 sequence is CSAGRTGSSYEQYF. The DNA for the CDR3 is TGCAGTGCTGGTAGGACAGGTTCCTCCTACGAGCAGTACTTC.

The chain couples TRBV7-2 to TRBJ2-5; the D gene could be TRBD1 or TRBD2 (6 bases each). The V end was cut by 4 bases, the J end by 2 bases, with 17 bases between. The CDR3 consists of 16 residues. Looked up from germline, CDR1 is SGHTA and CDR2 is FQGNSA. CDR3 in DNA: TGTGCCAGCAGCTCAGAACGGGGGCGCAGGCAAGAGACCCAGTACTTC. The encoded protein is CASSSERGRRQETQYF.

The CDR3 reads CATGKKAPGELFF. The CDR3 coding sequence is TGTGCCACCGGAAAAAAGGCACCCGGGGAGCTGTTTTTT. The J gene is TRBJ2-2, the V gene TRBV15; D gene ambiguous. CDR1 and CDR2 from the germline V gene are LNHNV and YYDKDF (reference sequence). This CDR3 comprises 13 residues. Between the trimmed V and J ends, which lost 8 bases and 6 bases, there was a span of 13 bases.

CDR3 sequence (DNA): TGTGCCAGCAGTGGAGAATGGGGACGAGCGAACACCGGGGAGCTGTTTTTT. This codes for CASSGEWGRANTGELFF. This chain uses TRBV2 with TRBJ2-2; D assignment may be TRBD1 or TRBD2 (5 bases each). Germline-derived CDR1 and CDR2 are SNHLY and FYNNEI. V was trimmed by 4 bases and J by 0 bases, leaving 15 bases between them. This CDR3 spans 17 amino acids.

This clonotype was counted at least ten times. The chain couples TRBV12-3 or TRBV12-4 to TRBJ1-1, with D hard to call. CDR3 length equals 13 residues. Trimming cost V 3 bases and J 4 bases, with 9 bases left between them. Here the CDR3 reads CASSFGVSTEAFF. In DNA, the CDR3 is TGTGCCAGCAGTTTTGGGGTGAGCACTGAAGCTTTCTTT.

This clonotype was recorded many times. The V call is TRBV12-3 or TRBV12-4, the J call TRBJ2-7; TRBD1 agrees at 7 bases. CDR3 length equals 13 residues. V lost 6 bases to trimming and J lost 2 bases; unmatched junction nucleotides: 4. For the CDR3, the DNA is TGTGCCAGCAGCAACAGGGGTGCCTACGAGCAGTACTTC. It codes for CASSNRGAYEQYF.

V is TRBV2 and J is TRBJ1-1; D uncertain. Trimming stripped 7 bases from V and 0 bases from J, with 15 bases between. The CDR3 has 15 residues. Germline V CDR1 and CDR2: SNHLY, FYNNEI. CDR3 DNA: TGTGCCAGCACGGAATACCCCTCCATGAACACTGAAGCTTTCTTT. As protein: CASTEYPSMNTEAFF.

This clonotype appeared a few times. The chain is built from TRBV18 and TRBJ2-7, with D tentatively TRBD2 (6 bases). Germline loops: CDR1 KGHSH, CDR2 LQKENI. The CDR3 is made up of 15 amino acids. V lost 1 base and J lost 0, with 10 bases in between. The CDR3, as DNA: TGTGCCAGCTCACCACTCGGGAGCGGCTCCTACGAGCAGTACTTC. Its protein product is CASSPLGSGSYEQYF.

In its sample, this clonotype was seen a few times. In DNA, the CDR3 is TGCGCCAGCAGCCAAGGACTAGATCCCTCCTACGAGCAGTACTTC. Encoded protein: CASSQGLDPSYEQYF. The V call is TRBV4-3, the J call TRBJ2-7; the D gene is possibly TRBD2 (6 bases). This CDR3 has 15 amino acids. Germline V CDR1 and CDR2: LGHNA, YSLEER. Trimming removed 1 base from V and 0 bases from J, with 10 bases in between.

This clonotype was recorded a few times. This chain links TRBV9 with TRBJ2-1; 10 bases fit TRBD1. Looked up from germline, CDR1 is SGDLS and CDR2 is YYNGEE. This CDR3 region has 16 residues. V lost 4 bases and J lost 3; bases outside the gene matches: 7. CDR3 amino acids: CASSPQTGGFYNEQFF. CDR3 nucleotide sequence: TGTGCCAGCAGCCCCCAGACAGGGGGCTTCTACAATGAGCAGTTCTTC.

This chain uses TRBV6-1 with TRBJ2-2; 10 bases agree with TRBD2. Looked up from germline, CDR1 is MNHNS and CDR2 is SASEGT. After removal of 11 bases from V and 5 bases from J, the junction contained 14 bases not matched to a gene. The CDR3 extends over 16 amino acids. The DNA of the CDR3 is TGTGCCGGCCAGCGGGAGGGGGCAGGAGGGACCGGGGAGCTGTTTTTT. This encodes CAGQREGAGGTGELFF.

The chain employs TRBV5-1 and TRBJ2-2; D uncertain. The V gene's germline CDR1 is SGHRS and CDR2 YFSETQ. This CDR3 contains 14 residues. V was cut by 0 bases and J by 4 bases, with 7 bases left in between. The CDR3 sequence: CASSLDPVTGELFF. CDR3 DNA: TGCGCCAGCAGCTTGGACCCTGTCACCGGGGAGCTGTTTTTT. Filled out from reference TRBV5-1 and TRBJ2-2, the complete variable domain reads KAGVTQTPRYLIKTRGQQVTLSCSPISGHRSVSWYQQTPGQGLQFLFEYFSETQRNKGNFPGRFSGRQFSNSRSEMNVSTLELGDSALYLCASSLDPVTGELFFGEGSRLTVL.

This clonotype was detected a few times. V is TRBV11-2 and J is TRBJ2-5; TRBD1 matches at 8 bases. Germline CDR1 is SGHAT and CDR2 is FQNNGV. The V and J ends lost 5 bases and 4 bases, in that order; junction bases with no gene match: 24. The CDR3 has 20 residues. This CDR3 reads CASSPGWDRPVFSGRETQYF. Written as DNA, the CDR3 is TGTGCCAGCAGCCCTGGGTGGGACAGGCCCGTATTCAGTGGGCGAGAGACCCAGTACTTC. The full variable domain, rest sourced from reference TRBV11-2 and TRBJ2-5, is EAGVAQSPRYKIIEKRQSVAFWCNPISGHATLYWYQQILGQGPKLLIQFQNNGVVDDSQLPKDRFSAERLKGVDSTLKIQPAKLEDSAVYLCASSPGWDRPVFSGRETQYFGPGTRLLVL.

This clonotype was seen only a few times. V is TRBV7-2 and J is TRBJ1-2, with TRBD1 identical over 8 bases. The ends lost 1 base at V and 7 bases at J; junction bases unmatched: 8. The CDR3 is 15 amino acids. Germline V gene data show CDR1 as SGHTA and CDR2 as FQGNSA. CDR3 amino acids: CASSLVGQGAAGYTF. CDR3 DNA sequence: TGTGCCAGCAGCTTAGTTGGGCAGGGGGCGGCTGGCTACACCTTC.

V gene TRBV6-5 combines with J gene TRBJ1-5, with a tentative D call TRBD1 (5 bases). Trimming removed 0 bases at V and 6 bases at J, with 12 bases between. The CDR3 length is 15 residues. Germline CDR1 is MNHEY and CDR2 is SVGAGI. Here the CDR3 reads CASSYSTGGVQPQHF. DNA of the CDR3: TGTGCCAGCAGTTACTCGACCGGGGGTGTTCAGCCCCAGCATTTT.

V and J are TRBV7-9 and TRBJ2-1; 7 bases align to TRBD2. J lost 0 bases, V lost 5 bases, and 10 bases had no gene match. This CDR3 region has 17 residues. Germline CDR1 and CDR2: SEHNR and FQNEAQ (reference sequence). For the CDR3, the DNA is TGTGCCAGCAGCCCCCCGGTCGGGGGGAGCTCCTACAATGAGCAGTTCTTC. Translation gives CASSPPVGGSSYNEQFF.

V and J are TRBV6-1 and TRBJ2-1, with 8 bases lining up with TRBD2. Germline assignment: CDR1 MNHNS and CDR2 SASEGT. The CDR3 spans 16 residues. V lost 6 bases, J lost 0 bases, and 7 bases stayed unmatched. CDR3 bases: TGTGCCAGCAGAAAACGGGGGGGCAGCTCCTACAATGAGCAGTTCTTC. This encodes CASRKRGGSSYNEQFF.

CDR3 in amino acids: CASSQDRLGNTEAFF. In nucleotides, the CDR3 is TGTGCCAGCAGCCAAGATCGGTTAGGGAACACTGAAGCTTTCTTT. The rearrangement uses TRBV14 and TRBJ1-1; the D is unclear. Trimming shortened V by 0 bases and J by 1 base, and 9 bases separated the two germline ends. CDR1 is SGHDN and CDR2 is FVKESK in the germline V gene. This CDR3 has 15 amino acids.

This clonotype was seen more than once but under ten times. The chain links TRBV7-2 to TRBJ2-7, with 9 bases aligning to TRBD1. The CDR3 is 15 residues long. Germline V gene lookup returns CDR1 SGHTA and CDR2 FQGNSA. Losses at the gene ends were 6 bases for V and 4 bases for J; bases not matched to a gene: 10. In DNA form, the CDR3 reads TGTGCCAGCAGAGAAAAGGGACAGGGAATATACGAGCAGTACTTC. Translating it yields CASREKGQGIYEQYF.

This clonotype came up many times. Its ends do not fully match the called genes, so a read error is possible. The chain links TRBV2 to TRBJ2-5; 7 bases match TRBD1. Germline loops: CDR1 SNHLY, CDR2 FYNNEI. The CDR3 has 13 residues. The CDR3 nucleotides read TGCGCCAGCAGCGTAGACAGGGTTGAGACCCAGTACTTC. It yields the protein CASSVDRVETQYF.

This clonotype was seen a few times. V usage is TRBV7-9 and J usage is TRBJ2-2, with D uncertain. V lost 2 bases and J 2 bases, leaving 9 bases between the germline ends. CDR1 and CDR2 from the germline V gene are SEHNR and FQNEAQ (reference sequence). This CDR3 has 15 amino acids. CDR3 loop: CASSLMSINTGELFF. CDR3 in DNA: TGTGCCAGCAGCTTAATGTCAATAAACACCGGGGAGCTGTTTTTT.

CDR3 in amino acids: CASSVQGGSSGANVLTF. The DNA for the CDR3 is TGTGCCAGCAGCGTACAGGGGGGTTCCTCTGGGGCCAACGTCCTGACTTTC. The chain uses TRBV9 and TRBJ2-6; possibly TRBD1 for D (7 bases). Per germline, CDR1 SGDLS and CDR2 YYNGEE. The CDR3 is 17 amino acids. Trimming took 1 base from V and 0 from J, leaving 11 bases between them. Complete variable domain (other parts from reference TRBV9 and TRBJ2-6): DSGVTQTPKHLITATGQRVTLRCSPRSGDLSVYWYQQSLDQGLQFLIQYYNGEERAKGNILERFSAQQFPDLHSELNLSSLELGDSALYFCASSVQGGSSGANVLTFGAGSRLTVL.

This clonotype turned up a few times. V gene TRBV7-2 combines with J gene TRBJ1-5; D gene uncertain. Germline lookup yields CDR1 SGHTA and CDR2 FQGNSA. The CDR3 extends over 15 amino acids. The V end lost 1 base, the J end lost 2 bases, and 9 bases lay between the germline ends. The CDR3 nucleotides are TGTGCCAGCAGCTTAGAGAGGTATGGCAATCAGCCCCAGCATTTT. Translated, it gives CASSLERYGNQPQHF.

Ten or more counts support this clonotype. J is TRBJ2-1 and V is TRBV6-1; unclear D gene. The V gene lost 2 bases and the J gene lost 7 bases, with 6 bases spanning the gap. The CDR3 extends over 12 amino acids. Germline V gene lookup returns CDR1 MNHNS and CDR2 SASEGT. The CDR3 sequence is CASSESFNEQFF. CDR3 nucleotide sequence: TGTGCCAGCAGTGAATCGTTTAATGAGCAGTTCTTC.

This clonotype came up a few times. The J gene is TRBJ2-5, the V gene TRBV15; D unresolved. The germline gives CDR1 LNHNV, CDR2 YYDKDF (reference sequence). Between the trimmed V and J ends, which lost 4 bases and 5 bases, there was a span of 14 bases. CDR3 length: 14 residues. CDR3 protein: CATSKVQALETQYF. The CDR3, as DNA: TGTGCCACCAGCAAGGTGCAGGCTTTGGAGACCCAGTACTTC. The full variable domain, completed using reference TRBV15 and TRBJ2-5, is DAMVIQNPRYQVTQFGKPVTLSCSQTLNHNVMYWYQQKSSQAPKLLFHYYDKDFNNEADTPDNFQSRRPNTSFCFLDIRSPGLGDTAMYLCATSKVQALETQYFGPGTRLLVL.